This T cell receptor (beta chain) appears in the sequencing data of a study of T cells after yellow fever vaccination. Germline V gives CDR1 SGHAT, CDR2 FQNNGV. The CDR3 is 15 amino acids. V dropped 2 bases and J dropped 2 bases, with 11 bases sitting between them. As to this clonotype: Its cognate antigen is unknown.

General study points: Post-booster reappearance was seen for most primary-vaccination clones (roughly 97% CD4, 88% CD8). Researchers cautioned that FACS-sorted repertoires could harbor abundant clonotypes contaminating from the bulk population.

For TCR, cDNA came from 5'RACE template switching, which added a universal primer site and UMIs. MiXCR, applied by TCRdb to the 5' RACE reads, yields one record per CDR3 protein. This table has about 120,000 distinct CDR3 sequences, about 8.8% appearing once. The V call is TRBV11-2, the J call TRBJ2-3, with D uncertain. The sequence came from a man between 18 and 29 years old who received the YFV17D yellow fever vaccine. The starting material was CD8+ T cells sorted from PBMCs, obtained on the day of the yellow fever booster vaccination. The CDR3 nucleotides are TGTGCCAGCAGCTTATGGGGTCGCCTCACAGATACGCAGTATTTT. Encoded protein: CASSLWGRLTDTQYF.